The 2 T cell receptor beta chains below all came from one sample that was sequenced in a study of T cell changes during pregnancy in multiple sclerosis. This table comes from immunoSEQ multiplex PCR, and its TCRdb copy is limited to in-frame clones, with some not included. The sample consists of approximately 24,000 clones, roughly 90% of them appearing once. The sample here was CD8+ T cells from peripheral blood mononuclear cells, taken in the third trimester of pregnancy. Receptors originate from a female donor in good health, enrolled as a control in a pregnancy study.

In nucleotides, the CDR3 is TGTGCCAGCAGCTTAAGGCGAGACAGGGGAGAGACCCAGTACTTC. It translates to CASSLRRDRGETQYF. The J gene is TRBJ2-5, the V gene TRBV7-8; 8 positions agree with TRBD1. V lost 2 bases and J lost 4; bases outside the gene matches: 6. The CDR3 is 15 residues long. Germline assignment: CDR1 SGHVS and CDR2 FQNEAQ.

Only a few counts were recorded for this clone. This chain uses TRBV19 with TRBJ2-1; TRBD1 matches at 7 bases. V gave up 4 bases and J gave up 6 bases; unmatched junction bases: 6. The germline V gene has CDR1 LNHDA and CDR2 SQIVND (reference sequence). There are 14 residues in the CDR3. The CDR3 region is CASSNRGWGNEQFF. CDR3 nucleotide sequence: TGTGCCAGTAGTAACAGGGGCTGGGGCAATGAGCAGTTCTTC.